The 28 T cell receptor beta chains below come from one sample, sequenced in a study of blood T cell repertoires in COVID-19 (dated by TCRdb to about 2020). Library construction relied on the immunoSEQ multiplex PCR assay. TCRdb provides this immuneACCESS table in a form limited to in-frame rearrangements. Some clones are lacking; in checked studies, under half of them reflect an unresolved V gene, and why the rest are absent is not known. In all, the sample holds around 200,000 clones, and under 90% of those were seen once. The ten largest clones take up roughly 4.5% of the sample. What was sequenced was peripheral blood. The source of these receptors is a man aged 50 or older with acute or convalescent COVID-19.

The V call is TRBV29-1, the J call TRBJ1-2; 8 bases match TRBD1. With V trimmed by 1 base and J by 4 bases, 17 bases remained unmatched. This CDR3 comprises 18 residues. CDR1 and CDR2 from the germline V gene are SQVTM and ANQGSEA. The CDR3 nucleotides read TGCAGCGTTGAAGTAGGGATAGGACAGGGCAGACCGATCTATGGCTACACCTTC. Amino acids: CSVEVGIGQGRPIYGYTF.

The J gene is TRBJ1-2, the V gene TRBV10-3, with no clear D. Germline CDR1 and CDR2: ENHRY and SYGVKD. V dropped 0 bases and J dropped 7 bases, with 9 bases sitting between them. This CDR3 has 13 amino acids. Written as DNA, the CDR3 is TGTGCCATCAGTGAGTCAGCTACGGGTGGCTACACCTTC. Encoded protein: CAISESATGGYTF.

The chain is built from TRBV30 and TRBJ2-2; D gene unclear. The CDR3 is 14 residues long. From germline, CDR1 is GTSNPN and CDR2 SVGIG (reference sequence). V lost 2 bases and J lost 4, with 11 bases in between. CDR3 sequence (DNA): TGTGCCTGGAGTATTGGCACCCTCACCGGGGAGCTGTTTTTT. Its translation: CAWSIGTLTGELFF.

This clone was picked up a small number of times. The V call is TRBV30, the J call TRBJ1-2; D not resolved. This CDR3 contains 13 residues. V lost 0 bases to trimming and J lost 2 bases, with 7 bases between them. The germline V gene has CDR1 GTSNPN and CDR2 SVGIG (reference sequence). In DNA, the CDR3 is TGTGCCTGGAGTGTAACTTTCAACTATGGCTACACCTTC. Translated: CAWSVTFNYGYTF.

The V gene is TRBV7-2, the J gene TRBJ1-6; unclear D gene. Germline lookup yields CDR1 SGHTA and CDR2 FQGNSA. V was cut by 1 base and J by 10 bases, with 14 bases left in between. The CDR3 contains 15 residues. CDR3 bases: TGTGCCAGCAGCTTAGAGAGCGCCCCGAACTCACCCCTCCACTTT. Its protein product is CASSLESAPNSPLHF.

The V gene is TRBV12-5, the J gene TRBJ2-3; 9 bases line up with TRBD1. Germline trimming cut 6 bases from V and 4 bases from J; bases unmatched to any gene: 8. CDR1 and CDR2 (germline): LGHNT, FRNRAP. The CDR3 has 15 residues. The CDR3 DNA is TGTGCTAGTGGGTCCGGGACAGGGTATGCAGATACGCAGTATTTT. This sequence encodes CASGSGTGYADTQYF.

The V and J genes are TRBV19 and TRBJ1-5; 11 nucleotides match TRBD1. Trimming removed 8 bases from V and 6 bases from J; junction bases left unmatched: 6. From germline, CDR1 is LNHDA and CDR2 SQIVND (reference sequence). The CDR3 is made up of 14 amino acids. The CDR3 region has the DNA TGTGCCAGTGGATGGGGACAGGGGGGTCAGCCCCAGCATTTT. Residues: CASGWGQGGQPQHF.

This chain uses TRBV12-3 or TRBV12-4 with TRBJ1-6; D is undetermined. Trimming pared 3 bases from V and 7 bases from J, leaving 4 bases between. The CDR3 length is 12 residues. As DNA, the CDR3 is TGTGCCAGCAGTTTCAGGAATTCACCCCTCCACTTT. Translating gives CASSFRNSPLHF.

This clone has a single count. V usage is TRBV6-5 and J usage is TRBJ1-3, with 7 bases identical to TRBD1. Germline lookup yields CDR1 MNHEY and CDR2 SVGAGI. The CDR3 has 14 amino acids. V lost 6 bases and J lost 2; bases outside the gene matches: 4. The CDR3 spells CASSSTGPGNTIYF. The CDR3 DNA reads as TGTGCCAGCAGCTCGACAGGGCCTGGAAACACCATATATTTT.

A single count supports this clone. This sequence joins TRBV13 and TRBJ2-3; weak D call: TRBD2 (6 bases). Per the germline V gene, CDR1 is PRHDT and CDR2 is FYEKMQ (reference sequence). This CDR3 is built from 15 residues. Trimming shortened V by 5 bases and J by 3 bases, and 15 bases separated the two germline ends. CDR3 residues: CASSLRLVATDTQYF. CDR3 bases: TGTGCCAGCAGCCTCAGACTAGTAGCTACAGATACGCAGTATTTT. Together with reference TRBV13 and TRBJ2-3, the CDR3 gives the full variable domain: AAGVIQSPRHLIKEKRETATLKCYPIPRHDTVYWYQQGPGQDPQFLISFYEKMQSDKGSIPDRFSAQQFSDYHSELNMSSLELGDSALYFCASSLRLVATDTQYFGPGTRLTVL.

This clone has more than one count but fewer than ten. In DNA, the CDR3 is TGCGCCAGCAGCACGACGGGCTCTGGGGCCAACGTCCTGACTTTC. It yields the protein CASSTTGSGANVLTF. The V gene is TRBV5-1, the J gene TRBJ2-6; D ambiguous. The CDR3 is 15 amino acids. Germline V gene sequence: CDR1 SGHRS, CDR2 YFSETQ. V was pared by 4 bases and J by 0 bases, with 8 bases between.

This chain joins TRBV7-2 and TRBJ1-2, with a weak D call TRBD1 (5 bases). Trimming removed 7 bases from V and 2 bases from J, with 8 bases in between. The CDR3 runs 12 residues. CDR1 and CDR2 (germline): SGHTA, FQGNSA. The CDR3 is CASNRQNYGYTF. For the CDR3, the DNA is TGTGCCAGCAACCGACAGAACTATGGCTACACCTTC.

The CDR3 is CASSVNRGETQYF. Here the CDR3 DNA reads TGCGCCAGCAGCGTAAACAGAGGGGAGACCCAGTACTTC. V usage is TRBV5-1 and J usage is TRBJ2-5, with D tentatively TRBD2 (5 bases). Germline-derived CDR1 and CDR2 are SGHRS and YFSETQ. The germline V and J ends were trimmed by 4 bases and 5 bases, with 12 bases remaining between them. The CDR3 totals 13 residues.

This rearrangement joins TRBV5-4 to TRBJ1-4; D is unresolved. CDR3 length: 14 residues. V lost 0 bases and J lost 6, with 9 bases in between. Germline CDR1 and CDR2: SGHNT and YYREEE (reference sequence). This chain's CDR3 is CASSLEGRDEKLFF. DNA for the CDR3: TGTGCCAGCAGCTTGGAAGGGAGGGATGAAAAACTGTTTTTT.

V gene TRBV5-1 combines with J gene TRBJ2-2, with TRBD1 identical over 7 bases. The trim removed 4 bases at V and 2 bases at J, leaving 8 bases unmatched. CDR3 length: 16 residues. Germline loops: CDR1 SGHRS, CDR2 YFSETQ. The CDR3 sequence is CASSRWDRLNTGELFF. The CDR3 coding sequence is TGCGCCAGCAGCCGGTGGGACAGATTAAACACCGGGGAGCTGTTTTTT.

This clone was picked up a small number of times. The CDR3 is CASSQVGDSPLHF. The DNA for the CDR3 is TGTGCCAGCAGCCAAGTGGGCGATTCACCCCTCCACTTT. V is TRBV3-1 (or the pseudogene TRBV3-2) and J is TRBJ1-6; the D is unclear. Germline values: CDR1 LGHDT, CDR2 YNNKEL (reference sequence). The CDR3 spans 13 residues. Trimming removed 1 base from V and 8 bases from J, with 6 bases in between.

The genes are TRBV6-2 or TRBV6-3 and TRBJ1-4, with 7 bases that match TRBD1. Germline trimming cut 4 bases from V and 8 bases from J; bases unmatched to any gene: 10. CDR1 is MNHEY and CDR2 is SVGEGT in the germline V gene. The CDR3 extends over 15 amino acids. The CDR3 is CASSFHRDSEEKLFF. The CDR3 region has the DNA TGTGCCAGCAGTTTCCACCGGGACAGCGAAGAAAAACTGTTTTTT.

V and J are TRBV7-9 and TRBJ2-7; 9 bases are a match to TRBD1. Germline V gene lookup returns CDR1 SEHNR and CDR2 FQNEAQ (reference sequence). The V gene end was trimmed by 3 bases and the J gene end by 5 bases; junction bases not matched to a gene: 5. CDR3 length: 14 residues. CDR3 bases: TGTGCCAGCAGCTTTGGGACAGGGTATAACGAGCAGTACTTC. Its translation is CASSFGTGYNEQYF.

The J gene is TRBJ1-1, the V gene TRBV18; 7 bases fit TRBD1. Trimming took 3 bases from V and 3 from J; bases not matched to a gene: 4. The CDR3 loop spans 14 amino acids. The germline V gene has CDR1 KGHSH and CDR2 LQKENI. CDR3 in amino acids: CASSPTGDYTEAFF. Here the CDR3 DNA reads TGTGCCAGCTCACCCACAGGGGACTACACTGAAGCTTTCTTT.

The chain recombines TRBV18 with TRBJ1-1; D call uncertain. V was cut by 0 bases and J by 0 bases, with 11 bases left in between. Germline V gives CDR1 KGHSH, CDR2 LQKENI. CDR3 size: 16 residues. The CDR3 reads CASSPPGRPMNTEAFF. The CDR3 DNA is TGTGCCAGCTCACCACCGGGCAGACCCATGAACACTGAAGCTTTCTTT.

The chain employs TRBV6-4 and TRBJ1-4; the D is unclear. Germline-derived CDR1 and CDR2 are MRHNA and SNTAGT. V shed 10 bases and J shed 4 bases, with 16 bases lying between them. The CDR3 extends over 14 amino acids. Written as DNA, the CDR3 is TGTGCCAACAGCACAGACCCCAGTAATGAAAAACTGTTTTTT. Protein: CANSTDPSNEKLFF.

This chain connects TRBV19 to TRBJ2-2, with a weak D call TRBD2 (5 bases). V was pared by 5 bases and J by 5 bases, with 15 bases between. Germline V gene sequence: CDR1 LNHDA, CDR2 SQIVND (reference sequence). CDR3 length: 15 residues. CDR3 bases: TGTGCCAGTAGTGAGGGTTCGGGTAAAACCGGGGAGCTGTTTTTT. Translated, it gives CASSEGSGKTGELFF.

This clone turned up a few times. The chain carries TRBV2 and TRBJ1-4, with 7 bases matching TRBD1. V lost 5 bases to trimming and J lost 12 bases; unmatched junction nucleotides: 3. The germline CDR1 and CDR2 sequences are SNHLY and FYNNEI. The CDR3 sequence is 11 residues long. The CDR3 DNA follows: TGTGCCAGCAGTTCAGACAGGGAACTGTTTTTT. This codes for CASSSDRELFF.

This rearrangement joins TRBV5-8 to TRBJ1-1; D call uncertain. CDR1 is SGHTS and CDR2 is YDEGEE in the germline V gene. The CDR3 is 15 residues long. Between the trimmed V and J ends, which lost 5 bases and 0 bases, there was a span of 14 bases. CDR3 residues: CASRIRLRMNTEAFF. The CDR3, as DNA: TGTGCCAGCAGGATCCGGTTGCGCATGAACACTGAAGCTTTCTTT.

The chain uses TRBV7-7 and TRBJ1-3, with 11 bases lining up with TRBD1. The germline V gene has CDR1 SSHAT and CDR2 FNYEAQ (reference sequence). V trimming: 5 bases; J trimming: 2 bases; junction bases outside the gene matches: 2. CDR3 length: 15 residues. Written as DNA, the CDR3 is TGTGCCAGCAGCCCGGGACAGGGGGCTGGAAACACCATATATTTT. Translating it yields CASSPGQGAGNTIYF.

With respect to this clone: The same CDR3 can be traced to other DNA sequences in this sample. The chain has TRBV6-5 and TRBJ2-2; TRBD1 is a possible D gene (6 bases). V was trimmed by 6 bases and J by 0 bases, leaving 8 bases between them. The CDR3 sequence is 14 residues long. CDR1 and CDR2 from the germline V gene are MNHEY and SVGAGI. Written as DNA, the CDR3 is TGTGCCAGCAGGCCAGGGGCGAACACCGGGGAGCTGTTTTTT. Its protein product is CASRPGANTGELFF.

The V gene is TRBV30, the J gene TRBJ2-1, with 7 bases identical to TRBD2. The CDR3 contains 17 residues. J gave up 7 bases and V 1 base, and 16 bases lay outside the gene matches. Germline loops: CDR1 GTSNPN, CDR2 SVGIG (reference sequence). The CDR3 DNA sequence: TGTGCCTGGAGTGGAGTGAGACTAGCAGCAAATAGGAATGAGCAGTTCTTC. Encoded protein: CAWSGVRLAANRNEQFF.

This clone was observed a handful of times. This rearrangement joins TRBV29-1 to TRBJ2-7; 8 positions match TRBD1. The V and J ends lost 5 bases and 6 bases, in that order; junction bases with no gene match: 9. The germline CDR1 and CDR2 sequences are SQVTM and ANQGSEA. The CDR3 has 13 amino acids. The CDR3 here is CSVLSRGLGEQYF. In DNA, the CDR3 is TGCAGCGTTCTCTCCAGGGGGCTAGGCGAGCAGTACTTC.